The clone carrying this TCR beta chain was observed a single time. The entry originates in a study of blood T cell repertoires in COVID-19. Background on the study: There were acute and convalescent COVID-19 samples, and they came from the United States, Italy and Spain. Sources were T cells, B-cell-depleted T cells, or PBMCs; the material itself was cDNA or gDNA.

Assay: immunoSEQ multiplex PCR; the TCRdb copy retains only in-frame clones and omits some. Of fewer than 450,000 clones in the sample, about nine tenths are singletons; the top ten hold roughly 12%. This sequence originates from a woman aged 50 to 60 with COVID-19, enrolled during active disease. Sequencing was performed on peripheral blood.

The CDR3: CASSVATGSEAFF. The CDR3 DNA is TGTGCCAGCAGCGTAGCGACAGGCAGTGAAGCTTTCTTT. This sequence joins TRBV9 and TRBJ1-1; D possibly corresponds to TRBD1 (6 bases). Trimming stripped 0 bases from V and 7 bases from J, with 10 bases between. Germline-derived CDR1 and CDR2 are SGDLS and YYNGEE. The CDR3 loop spans 13 amino acids. The full variable domain, its missing parts supplied by reference TRBV9 and TRBJ1-1, is DSGVTQTPKHLITATGQRVTLRCSPRSGDLSVYWYQQSLDQGLQFLIQYYNGEERAKGNILERFSAQQFPDLHSELNLSSLELGDSALYFCASSVATGSEAFFGQGTRLTVV.